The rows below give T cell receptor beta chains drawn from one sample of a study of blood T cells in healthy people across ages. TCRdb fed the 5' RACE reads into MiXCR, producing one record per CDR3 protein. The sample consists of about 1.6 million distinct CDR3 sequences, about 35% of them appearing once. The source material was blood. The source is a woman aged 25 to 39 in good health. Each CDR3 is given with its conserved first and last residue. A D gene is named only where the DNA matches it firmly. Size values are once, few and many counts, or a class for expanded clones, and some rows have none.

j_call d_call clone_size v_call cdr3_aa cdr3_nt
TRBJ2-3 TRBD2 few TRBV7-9 CASSLRAGLAETDTQYF TGTGCCAGCAGCTTAAGGGCGGGACTAGCGGAAACAGATACGCAGTATTTT
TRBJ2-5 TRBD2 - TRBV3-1 CASSQRLAGALETQYF TGTGCCAGCAGCCAACGGCTAGCGGGGGCCTTAGAGACCCAGTACTTC
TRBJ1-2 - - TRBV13 CASSLVDGTAGYTF TGTGCCAGCAGCTTAGTGGATGGGACGGCTGGCTACACCTTC
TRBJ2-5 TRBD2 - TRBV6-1 CASNRLAEETQYF TGTGCCAGCAACCGACTAGCGGAAGAAACCCAGTACTTC
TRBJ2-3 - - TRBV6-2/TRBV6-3 CASRSLPGPGTDTQYF TGTGCCAGCAGAAGCCTTCCCGGGCCGGGCACAGATACGCAGTATTTT
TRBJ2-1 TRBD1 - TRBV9 CAGSQGAGGDEQFF TGTGCCGGCTCACAGGGGGCAGGGGGGGATGAGCAGTTCTTC
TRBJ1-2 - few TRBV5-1 CASSPGRLSNYGYTF TGCGCCAGCAGCCCGGGACGGCTCTCTAACTATGGCTACACCTTC
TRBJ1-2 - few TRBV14 CASSPWTAYGYTF TGTGCCAGCAGCCCTTGGACAGCCTATGGCTACACCTTC
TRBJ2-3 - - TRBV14 CASSQARGLTDTQYF TGTGCCAGCAGCCAAGCTAGAGGGCTCACAGATACGCAGTATTTT
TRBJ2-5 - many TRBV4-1 CASSQADGTQETQYF TGCGCCAGCAGCCAAGCAGACGGGACCCAAGAGACCCAGTACTTC
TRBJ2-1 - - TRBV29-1 CSASVYNEQFF TGCAGCGCGTCAGTTTACAATGAGCAGTTCTTC
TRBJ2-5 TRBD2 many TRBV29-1 CSVQATSGTRVETQYF TGCAGCGTTCAGGCCACCTCAGGGACTAGGGTTGAGACCCAGTACTTC
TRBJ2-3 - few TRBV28 CASSLPTGRADTQYF TGTGCCAGCAGTCTGCCCACTGGAAGGGCCGATACGCAGTATTTT
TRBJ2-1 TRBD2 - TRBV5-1 CASSLGGGLYNGRFF TGCGCCAGCAGCTTGGGCGGGGGGCTCTACAATGGGCGGTTCTTC
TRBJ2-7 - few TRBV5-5 CASSLDGWAEYEQYF TGTGCCAGCAGCTTGGACGGGTGGGCCGAGTACGAGCAGTACTTC
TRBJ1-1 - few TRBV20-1 CSAAQGSGEAFF TGCAGTGCTGCACAGGGATCGGGTGAAGCTTTCTTT
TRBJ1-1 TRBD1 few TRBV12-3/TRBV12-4 CASTLTTGMTEAFF TGTGCCAGCACCTTGACGACAGGGATGACTGAAGCTTTCTTT
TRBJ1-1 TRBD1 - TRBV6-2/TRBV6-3 CASSYNLQGPGKEAFF TGTGCCAGCAGTTACAACTTACAGGGGCCGGGGAAGGAAGCTTTCTTT
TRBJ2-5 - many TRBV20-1 CSAKSRQRGTQYF TGCAGTGCTAAGAGTAGACAACGGGGGACCCAGTACTTC
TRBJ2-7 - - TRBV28 CASSPSGVHKYF TGTGCCAGCAGCCCCTCCGGAGTACATAAGTACTTC
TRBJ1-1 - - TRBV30 CAWSVGSAAFF TGTGCCTGGAGTGTCGGGTCTGCGGCTTTCTTT
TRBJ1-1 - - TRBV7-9 CASSHRTEGTEAFF TGTGCCAGCAGCCATCGGACAGAAGGGACTGAAGCTTTCTTT
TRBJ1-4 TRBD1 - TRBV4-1 CASSQVDRGPNEKLFF TGCGCCAGCAGCCAAGTAGACAGGGGTCCGAATGAAAAACTGTTTTTT
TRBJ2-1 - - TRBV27 CASMTALRYNEQFF TGTGCCAGCATGACGGCACTTAGATACAATGAGCAGTTCTTC
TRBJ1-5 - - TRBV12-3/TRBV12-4 CASSLEFVGQPQHF TGTGCCAGCAGTTTAGAGTTTGTAGGGCAGCCCCAGCATTTT
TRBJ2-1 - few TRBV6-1 CASSEWYEQFF TGTGCCAGCAGTGAATGGTATGAGCAGTTCTTC
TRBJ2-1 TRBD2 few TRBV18 CASSPLAGGDNEQFF TGTGCCAGCTCACCGCTAGCGGGAGGCGACAATGAGCAGTTCTTC
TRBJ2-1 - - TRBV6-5 CASNITATTYNEQFF TGTGCCAGCAATATCACAGCTACCACGTACAATGAGCAGTTCTTC
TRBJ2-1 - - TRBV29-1 CSVTMVYEQFF TGCAGCGTTACGATGGTTTATGAGCAGTTCTTC
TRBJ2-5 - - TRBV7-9 CASSAQGWEAETQYF TGTGCCAGCAGCGCACAGGGTTGGGAAGCGGAGACCCAGTACTTC
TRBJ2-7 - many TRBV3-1 CASSQDNRRQEQYF TGTGCCAGCAGCCAAGATAATCGCAGGCAAGAGCAGTACTTC
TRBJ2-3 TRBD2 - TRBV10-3 CAAGGGPQGPDTQYF TGTGCCGCGGGGGGCGGACCCCAGGGGCCAGATACGCAGTATTTT
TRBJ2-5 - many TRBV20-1 CSARWGLETQYF TGCAGTGCTAGGTGGGGGCTGGAGACCCAGTACTTC